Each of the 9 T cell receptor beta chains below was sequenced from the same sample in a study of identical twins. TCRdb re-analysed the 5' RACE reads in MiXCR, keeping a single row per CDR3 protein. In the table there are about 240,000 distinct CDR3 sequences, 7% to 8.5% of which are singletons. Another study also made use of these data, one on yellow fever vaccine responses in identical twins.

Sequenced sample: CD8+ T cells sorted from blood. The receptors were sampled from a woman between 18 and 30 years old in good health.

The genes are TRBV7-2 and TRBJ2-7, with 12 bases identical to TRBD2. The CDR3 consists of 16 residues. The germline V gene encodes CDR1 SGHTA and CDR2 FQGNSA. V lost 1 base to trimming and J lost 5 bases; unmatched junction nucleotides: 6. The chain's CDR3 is CASSLERLAGENEQYF. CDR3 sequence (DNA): TGTGCCAGCAGCTTAGAGAGACTAGCGGGAGAGAACGAGCAGTACTTC.

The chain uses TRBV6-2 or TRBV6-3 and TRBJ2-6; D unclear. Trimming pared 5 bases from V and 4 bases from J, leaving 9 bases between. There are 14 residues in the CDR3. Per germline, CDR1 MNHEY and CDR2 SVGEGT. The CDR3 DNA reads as TGTGCCAGCAGTCAAAACGAGGGGGCCAACGTCCTGACTTTC. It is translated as CASSQNEGANVLTF.

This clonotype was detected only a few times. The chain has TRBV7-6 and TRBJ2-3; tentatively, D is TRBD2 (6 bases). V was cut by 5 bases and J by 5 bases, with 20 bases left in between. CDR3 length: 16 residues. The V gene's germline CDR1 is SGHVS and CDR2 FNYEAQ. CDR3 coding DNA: TGTGCCAGCAGCCGATCGGCGGGACCCCAGGGAGATACGCAGTATTTT. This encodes CASSRSAGPQGDTQYF.

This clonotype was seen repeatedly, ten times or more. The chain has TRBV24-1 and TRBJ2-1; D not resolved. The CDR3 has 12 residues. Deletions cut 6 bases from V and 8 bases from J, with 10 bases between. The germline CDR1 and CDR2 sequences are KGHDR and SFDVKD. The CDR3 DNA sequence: TGTGCCACCAGTAGTCCTGGGGATGAGCAGTTCTTC. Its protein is CATSSPGDEQFF.

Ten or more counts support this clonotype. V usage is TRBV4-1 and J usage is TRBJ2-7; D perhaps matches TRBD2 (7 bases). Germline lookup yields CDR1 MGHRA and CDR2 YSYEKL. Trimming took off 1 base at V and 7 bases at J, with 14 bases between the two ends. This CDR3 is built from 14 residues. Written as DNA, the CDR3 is TGCGCCAGCAGCCAAGCGACAGGCGGGGGTGAGCAGTACGTC. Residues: CASSQATGGGEQYV.

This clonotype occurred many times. The CDR3, as DNA: TGCAGTGTATACGGGACAGGTGGTGCTGAAGCTTTCTTT. It encodes CSVYGTGGAEAFF. The chain employs TRBV20-1 and TRBJ1-1; 8 bases match TRBD1. Trimming took 7 bases from V and 6 from J; bases not matched to a gene: 10. The CDR3 has 13 residues. Germline V gives CDR1 DFQATT, CDR2 SNEGSKA (reference sequence).

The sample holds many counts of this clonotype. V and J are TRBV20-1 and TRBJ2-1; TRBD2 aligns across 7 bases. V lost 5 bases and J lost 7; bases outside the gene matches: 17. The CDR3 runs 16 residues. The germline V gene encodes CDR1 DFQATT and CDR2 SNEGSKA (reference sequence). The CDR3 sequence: CSAHPKSGTLVNEQFF. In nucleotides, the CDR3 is TGCAGTGCTCACCCCAAAAGCGGGACCCTGGTAAATGAGCAGTTCTTC.

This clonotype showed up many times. CDR3 nucleotides: TGTGCCAGCAGTTTATCCTCCGGGACAGGCAATCAGCCCCAGCATTTT. The encoded protein is CASSLSSGTGNQPQHF. The V call is TRBV28, the J call TRBJ1-5; 7 nucleotides match TRBD1. Germline trimming cut 1 base from V and 2 bases from J; bases unmatched to any gene: 5. The germline gives CDR1 MDHEN, CDR2 SYDVKM. This CDR3 has 16 amino acids.

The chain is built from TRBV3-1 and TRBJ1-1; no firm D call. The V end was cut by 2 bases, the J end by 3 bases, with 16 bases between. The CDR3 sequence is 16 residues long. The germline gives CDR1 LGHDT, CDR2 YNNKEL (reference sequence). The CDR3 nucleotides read TGTGCCAGCAGCCAACCCGGTAATTGGAAGGACACTGAAGCTTTCTTT. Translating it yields CASSQPGNWKDTEAFF.